This T cell receptor beta chain was sequenced in a study of control samples from healthy donors and cancer patients. There are 13 residues in the CDR3. Germline CDR1 is KGHSH and CDR2 is LQKENI. Deletions cut 5 bases from V and 0 bases from J, with 8 bases between. The assay was immunoSEQ multiplex PCR, and TCRdb's table has in-frame clones only and misses some. The sample consists of approximately 120,000 clones, more than 85% of them appearing once. The sample was blood. The J gene is TRBJ2-7, the V gene TRBV18; D is perhaps TRBD1 (5 bases). This receptor was identified in a man aged 18 to 29 in good health. CDR3 nucleotide sequence: TGTGCCAGCTCAGCAACAGGCTCCTACGAGCAGTACTTC. It codes for CASSATGSYEQYF.